Listed below are T cell receptor beta chains from one sample, sequenced in a study of regulatory T cells in long-lasting Graves disease. TCRdb independently ran MiXCR on the multiplex PCR reads; one entry per CDR3 protein. The sample lists about 470,000 distinct CDR3 sequences; around 21% were seen once. The sample was peripheral blood mononuclear cells (PBMCs), taken when the disease was refractory, from a patient treated with antithyroid drugs. These receptors came from a female donor with Graves disease. Both conserved end residues are part of each CDR3. Fields, in order: J gene, D gene, V gene, clone size, CDR3 protein, CDR3 DNA. A D gene is named only where the DNA matches it firmly. Where a row states a size, it is once, few, many or the class of an expanded clone; other rows omit it.

>TRBJ1-1|.|TRBV7-8|many
CASRRGGNTEAFF
TGTGCCAGCAGACGGGGGGGGAACACTGAAGCTTTCTTT
>TRBJ1-1|.|TRBV2|many
CASSEIPLTEAFF
TGTGCCAGCAGTGAAATCCCCCTCACTGAAGCTTTCTTT
>TRBJ2-7|.|TRBV30|few
CAWSSLMDEQYF
TGTGCCTGGAGTTCTCTCATGGACGAGCAGTACTTC
>TRBJ1-4|.|TRBV6-5|many
CASGLLQGPEKLFF
TGTGCCAGCGGATTACTCCAAGGACCGGAAAAACTGTTTTTT
>TRBJ1-1|TRBD1|TRBV12-3/TRBV12-4|many
CASIQGARAFF
TGTGCCAGCATCCAGGGGGCAAGAGCTTTCTTT
>TRBJ2-5|TRBD2|TRBV7-9|.
CASSSTILGTSGRQETQYF
TGTGCCAGCAGCTCGACCATCTTAGGGACTAGCGGGAGACAAGAGACCCAGTACTTC
>TRBJ2-2|.|TRBV20-1|few
CSALRGELFF
TGCAGTGCTCTCAGGGGGGAGCTGTTTTTT
>TRBJ2-5|.|TRBV28|many
CAVAAETQYF
TGTGCTGTGGCGGCCGAGACCCAGTACTTC
>TRBJ1-1|TRBD1|TRBV3-1|few
CASSQETRGGNRNTEAFF
TGTGCCAGCAGCCAAGAGACCAGGGGGGGAAATCGGAACACTGAAGCTTTCTTT
>TRBJ2-5|.|TRBV20-1|many
CSARSGYLETQYF
TGCAGTGCTAGGTCAGGGTATTTGGAGACCCAGTACTTC
>TRBJ1-2|.|TRBV7-9|few
CASSSGVGYTF
TGTGCCAGCAGCTCGGGAGTTGGCTACACCTTC
>TRBJ1-1|.|TRBV30|.
CAWTIGGFEAFF
TGTGCCTGGACAATCGGGGGGTTTGAAGCTTTCTTT
>TRBJ2-7|.|TRBV10-3|.
CATSTDYEQYF
TGTGCCACCTCTACGGACTACGAGCAGTACTTC
>TRBJ2-2|.|TRBV4-2|few
CATWAPNTGELFF
TGTGCCACCTGGGCTCCTAACACCGGGGAGCTGTTTTTT
>TRBJ1-2|.|TRBV13|few
CASSLRGETSSYGYTF
TGTGCCAGCAGCTTAAGGGGGGAGACGTCTAGCTATGGCTACACCTTC
>TRBJ1-4|.|TRBV14|few
CASSSRTVGEKLFF
TGTGCCAGCAGCTCCCGGACAGTCGGTGAAAAACTGTTTTTT
>TRBJ2-7|TRBD2|TRBV7-9|.
CASTHSGSIHEQYF
TGTGCCAGCACCCATAGCGGGAGCATCCACGAGCAGTACTTC
>TRBJ2-2|TRBD1|TRBV20-1|few
CSATDRATNTGELFF
TGCAGTGCTACGGACAGGGCAACGAACACCGGGGAGCTGTTTTTT
>TRBJ2-2|.|TRBV6-1|.
CASRSLSGGDNTGELFF
TGTGCCAGCAGATCCCTCTCCGGCGGGGACAACACCGGGGAGCTGTTTTTT
>TRBJ2-7|TRBD2|TRBV6-5|few
CASSFRTSGREEYF
TGTGCCAGCAGTTTTCGGACTAGCGGGAGGGAAGAGTACTTC
>TRBJ2-7|TRBD2|TRBV30|.
CACNLGLADYEQYF
TGTGCCTGCAACCTAGGACTAGCGGACTACGAGCAGTACTTC
>TRBJ1-1|.|TRBV12-3/TRBV12-4|once
CASSPGRGSTEAFF
TGTGCCAGCAGTCCCGGTAGGGGTTCCACTGAAGCTTTCTTT
>TRBJ1-2|TRBD1|TRBV7-9|many
CASSFAQGARGYTF
TGTGCCAGCAGCTTCGCACAGGGGGCGCGCGGCTACACCTTC
>TRBJ2-5|TRBD1|TRBV6-1|few
CASSRTGMVETQYF
TGTGCCAGCAGCCGGACAGGGATGGTAGAGACCCAGTACTTC
>TRBJ2-3|.|TRBV11-2|.
CASSSFMRVSEPDTQYF
TGTGCCAGCAGCTCATTCATGAGGGTCTCCGAGCCAGATACGCAGTATTTT
>TRBJ1-1|TRBD1|TRBV6-1|.
CASTVGRSGQEAFF
TGTGCCAGCACCGTAGGGAGGTCGGGACAGGAAGCTTTCTTT
>TRBJ2-5|.|TRBV30|many
CAWIGRETQYF
TGTGCCTGGATCGGTAGAGAGACCCAGTACTTC
>TRBJ2-2|TRBD1|TRBV2|.
CASRDLGQGDTGELFF
TGTGCCAGCAGGGATTTGGGACAGGGAGACACCGGGGAGCTGTTTTTT
>TRBJ2-7|.|TRBV4-1|few
CASSQERRLYF
TGCGCCAGCAGCCAAGAGAGGAGGCTCTACTTC
>TRBJ2-1|TRBD2|TRBV2|many
CASSEAALAGDYNEQFF
TGTGCCAGCAGTGAAGCCGCGCTAGCGGGAGACTACAATGAGCAGTTCTTC